This T cell receptor (beta chain) originates from a study of T cells in localized non-small cell lung cancer. Whole-study results and caveats: Heterogeneity remains possible, as sequencing covered one tumor region only. Of the top 100 tumor clones, median roughly 53 were in adjacent lung, some 29 among its top 100.

This CDR3 spans 15 amino acids. CDR1 is SGHDN, CDR2 FVKESK, per germline. V was clipped by 4 bases and J by 2 bases, with 14 bases between them. Libraries were prepared by immunoSEQ multiplex PCR; TCRdb keeps only in-frame clonotypes and omits some of them. The sample lists about 3,000 clones, about 18% seen once, with 10% to 15% in the top ten. Concerning this clone: Its target is unknown.

The sample was lung tumor tissue, taken before any cancer treatment. The receptor was derived from a woman between 35 and 75 years old with stage II lung adenocarcinoma. This chain links TRBV14 with TRBJ1-2; D gene unclear. The CDR3 DNA reads as TGTGCCAGCAGCCCGGCCGCATTCTTAAACTATGGCTACACCTTC. Protein sequence: CASSPAAFLNYGYTF.